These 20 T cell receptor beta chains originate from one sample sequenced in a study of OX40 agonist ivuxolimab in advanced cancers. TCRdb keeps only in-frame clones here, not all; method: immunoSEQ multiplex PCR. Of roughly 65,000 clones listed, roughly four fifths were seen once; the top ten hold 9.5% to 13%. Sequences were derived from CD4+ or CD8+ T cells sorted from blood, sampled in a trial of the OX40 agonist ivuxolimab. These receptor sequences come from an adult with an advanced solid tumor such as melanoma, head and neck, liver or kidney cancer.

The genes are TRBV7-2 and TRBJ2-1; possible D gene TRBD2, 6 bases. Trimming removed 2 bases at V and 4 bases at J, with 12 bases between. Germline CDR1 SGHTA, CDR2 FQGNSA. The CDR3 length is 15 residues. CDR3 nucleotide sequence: TGTGCCAGCAGCTTATCCGCGGGGCATTACAATGAGCAGTTCTTC. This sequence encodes CASSLSAGHYNEQFF.

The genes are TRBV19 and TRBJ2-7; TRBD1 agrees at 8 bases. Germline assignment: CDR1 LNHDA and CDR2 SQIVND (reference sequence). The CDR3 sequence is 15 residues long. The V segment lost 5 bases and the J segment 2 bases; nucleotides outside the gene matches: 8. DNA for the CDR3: TGTGCCAGTAGTGCTTGGACAGGGAATCCCTACGAGCAGTACTTC. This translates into CASSAWTGNPYEQYF.

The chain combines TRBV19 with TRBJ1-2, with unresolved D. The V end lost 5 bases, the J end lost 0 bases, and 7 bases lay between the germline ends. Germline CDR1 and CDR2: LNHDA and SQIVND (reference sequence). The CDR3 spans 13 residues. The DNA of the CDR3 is TGTGCCAGTAGTCTGTTTGCTAACTATGGCTACACCTTC. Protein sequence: CASSLFANYGYTF. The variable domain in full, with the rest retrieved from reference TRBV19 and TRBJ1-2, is DGGITQSPKYLFRKEGQNVTLSCEQNLNHDAMYWYRQDPGQGLRLIYYSQIVNDFQKGDIAEGYSVSREKKESFPLTVTSAQKNPTAFYLCASSLFANYGYTFGSGTRLTVV.

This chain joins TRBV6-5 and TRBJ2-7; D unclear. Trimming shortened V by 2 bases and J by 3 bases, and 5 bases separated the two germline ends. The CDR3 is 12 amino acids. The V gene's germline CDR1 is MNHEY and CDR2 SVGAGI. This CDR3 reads CASSYGHYEQYV. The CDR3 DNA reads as TGTGCCAGCAGTTACGGTCACTACGAGCAGTACGTC.

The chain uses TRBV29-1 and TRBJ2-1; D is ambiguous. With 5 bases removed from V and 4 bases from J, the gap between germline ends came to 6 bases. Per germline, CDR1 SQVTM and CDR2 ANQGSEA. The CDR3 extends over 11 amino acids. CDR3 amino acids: CSVRAYNEQFF. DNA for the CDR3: TGCAGCGTTAGAGCTTACAATGAGCAGTTCTTC.

CDR3 region: CASSLGLPSTDTQYF. The CDR3, as DNA: TGCGCCAGCAGCTTGGGGCTCCCTAGCACAGATACGCAGTATTTT. This chain connects TRBV5-1 to TRBJ2-3; D is ambiguous. The germline gives CDR1 SGHRS, CDR2 YFSETQ. CDR3 size: 15 residues. The V end lost 0 bases, the J end lost 0 bases, and 8 bases lay between the germline ends.

The CDR3 DNA reads TGTGCCAGCAGCTTATTCGGGAATGAGCAGTTCTTC. The encoded protein is CASSLFGNEQFF. This chain connects TRBV7-6 to TRBJ2-1; D ambiguous. Germline V CDR1 and CDR2: SGHVS, FNYEAQ. There are 12 residues in the CDR3. Trimming removed 2 bases at V and 7 bases at J, with 6 bases between.

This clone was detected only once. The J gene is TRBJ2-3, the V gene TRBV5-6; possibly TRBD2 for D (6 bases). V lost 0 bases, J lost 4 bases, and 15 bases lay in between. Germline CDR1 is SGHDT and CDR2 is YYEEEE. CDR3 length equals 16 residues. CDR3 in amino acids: CASSLGKGRRADTQYF. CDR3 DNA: TGTGCCAGCAGCTTGGGTAAAGGGAGGAGGGCAGATACGCAGTATTTT. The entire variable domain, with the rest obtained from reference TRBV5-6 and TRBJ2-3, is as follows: DAGVTQSPTHLIKTRGQQVTLRCSPKSGHDTVSWYQQALGQGPQFIFQYYEEEERQRGNFPDRFSGHQFPNYSSELNVNALLLGDSALYLCASSLGKGRRADTQYFGPGTRLTVL.

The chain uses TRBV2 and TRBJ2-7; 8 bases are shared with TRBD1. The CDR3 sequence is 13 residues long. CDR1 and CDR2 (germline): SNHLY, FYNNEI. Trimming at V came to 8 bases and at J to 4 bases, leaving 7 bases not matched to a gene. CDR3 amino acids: CASETGVGYEQYF. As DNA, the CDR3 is TGTGCCAGCGAGACAGGGGTGGGGTACGAGCAGTACTTC.

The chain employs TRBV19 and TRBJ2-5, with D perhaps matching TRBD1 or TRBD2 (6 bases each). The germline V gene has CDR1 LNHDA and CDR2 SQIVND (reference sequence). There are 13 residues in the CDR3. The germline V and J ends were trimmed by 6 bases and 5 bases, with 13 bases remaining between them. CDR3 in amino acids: CASRGGWEETQYF. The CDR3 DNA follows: TGTGCCAGTAGGGGGGGCTGGGAGGAGACCCAGTACTTC.

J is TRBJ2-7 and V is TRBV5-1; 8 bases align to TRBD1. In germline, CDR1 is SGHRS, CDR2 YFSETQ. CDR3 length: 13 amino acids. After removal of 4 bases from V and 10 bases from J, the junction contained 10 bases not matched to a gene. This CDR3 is CASSPYPGQEQYV. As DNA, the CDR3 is TGCGCCAGCAGCCCTTATCCGGGACAGGAACAGTACGTC.

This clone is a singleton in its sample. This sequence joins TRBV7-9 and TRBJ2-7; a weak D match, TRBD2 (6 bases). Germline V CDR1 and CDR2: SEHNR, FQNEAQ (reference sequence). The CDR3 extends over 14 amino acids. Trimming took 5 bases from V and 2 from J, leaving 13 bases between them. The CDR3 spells CASSRAEGPYEQYV. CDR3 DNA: TGTGCCAGCAGCCGGGCGGAGGGGCCCTACGAGCAGTACGTC.

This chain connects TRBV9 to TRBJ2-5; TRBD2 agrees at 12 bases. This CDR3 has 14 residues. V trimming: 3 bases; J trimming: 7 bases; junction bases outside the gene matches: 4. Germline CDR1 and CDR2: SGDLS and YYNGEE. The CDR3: CASSASGGGGTQYF. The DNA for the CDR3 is TGTGCCAGCAGCGCTAGCGGGGGGGGTGGGACCCAGTACTTC.

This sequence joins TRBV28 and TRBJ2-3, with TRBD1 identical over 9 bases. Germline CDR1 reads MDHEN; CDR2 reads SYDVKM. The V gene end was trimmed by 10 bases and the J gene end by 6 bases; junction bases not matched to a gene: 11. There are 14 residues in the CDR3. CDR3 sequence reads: CAIADNRGPDTQYF. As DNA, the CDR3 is TGTGCCATCGCCGATAACAGGGGGCCGGATACGCAGTATTTT.

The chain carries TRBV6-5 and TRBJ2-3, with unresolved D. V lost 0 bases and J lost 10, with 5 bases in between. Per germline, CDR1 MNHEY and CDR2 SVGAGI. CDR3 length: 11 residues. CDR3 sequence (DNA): TGTGCCAGCAGTTACTCTGATGCGCAGTATTTT. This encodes CASSYSDAQYF.

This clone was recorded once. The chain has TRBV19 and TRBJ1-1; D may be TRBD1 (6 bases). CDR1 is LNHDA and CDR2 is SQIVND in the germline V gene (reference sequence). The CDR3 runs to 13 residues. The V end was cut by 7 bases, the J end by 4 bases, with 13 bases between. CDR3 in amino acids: CASTLGTFTEAFF. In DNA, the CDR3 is TGTGCCAGTACCCTCGGGACATTCACTGAAGCTTTCTTT.

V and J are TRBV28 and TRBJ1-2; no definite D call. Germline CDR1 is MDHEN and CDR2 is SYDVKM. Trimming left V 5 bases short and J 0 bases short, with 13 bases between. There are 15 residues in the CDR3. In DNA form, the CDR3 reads TGTGCCAGCAGTCCCAAGGACCTGGCTAACTATGGCTACACCTTC. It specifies CASSPKDLANYGYTF.

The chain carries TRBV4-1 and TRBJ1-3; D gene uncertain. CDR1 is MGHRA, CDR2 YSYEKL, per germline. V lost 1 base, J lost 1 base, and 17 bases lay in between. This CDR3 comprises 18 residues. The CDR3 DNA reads TGCGCCAGCAGCCAAGGTGTCCTACGACGGGATTCTGGAAACACCATATATTTT. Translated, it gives CASSQGVLRRDSGNTIYF.

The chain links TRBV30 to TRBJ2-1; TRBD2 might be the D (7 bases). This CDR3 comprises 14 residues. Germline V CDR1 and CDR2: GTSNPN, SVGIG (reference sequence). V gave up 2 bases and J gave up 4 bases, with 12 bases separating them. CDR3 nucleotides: TGTGCCTGGAGTAGGGGGGGGACTTACAATGAGCAGTTCTTC. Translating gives CAWSRGGTYNEQFF. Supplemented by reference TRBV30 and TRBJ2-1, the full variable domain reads SQTIHQWPATLVQPVGSPLSLECTVEGTSNPNLYWYRQAAGRGLQLLFYSVGIGQISSEVPQNLSASRPQDRQFILSSKKLLLSDSGFYLCAWSRGGTYNEQFFGPGTRLTVL.

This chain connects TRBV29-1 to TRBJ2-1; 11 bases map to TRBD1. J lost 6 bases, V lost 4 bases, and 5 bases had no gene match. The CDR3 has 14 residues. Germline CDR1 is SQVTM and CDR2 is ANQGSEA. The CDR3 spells CSVGDRGGPNEQFF. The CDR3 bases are TGCAGCGTTGGGGACAGGGGGGGACCCAATGAGCAGTTCTTC.